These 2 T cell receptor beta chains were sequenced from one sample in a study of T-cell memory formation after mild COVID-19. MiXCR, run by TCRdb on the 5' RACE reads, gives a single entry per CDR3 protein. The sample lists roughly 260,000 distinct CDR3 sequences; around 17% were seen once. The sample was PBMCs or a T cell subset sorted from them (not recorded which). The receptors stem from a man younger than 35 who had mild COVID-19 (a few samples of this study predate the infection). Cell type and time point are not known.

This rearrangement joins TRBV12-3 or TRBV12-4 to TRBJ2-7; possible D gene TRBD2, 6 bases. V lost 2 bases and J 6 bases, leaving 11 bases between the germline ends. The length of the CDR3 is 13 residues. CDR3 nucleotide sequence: TGTGCCAGCAGTTTAAACCGGCGGGGCGAGCAGTACTTC. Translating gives CASSLNRRGEQYF.

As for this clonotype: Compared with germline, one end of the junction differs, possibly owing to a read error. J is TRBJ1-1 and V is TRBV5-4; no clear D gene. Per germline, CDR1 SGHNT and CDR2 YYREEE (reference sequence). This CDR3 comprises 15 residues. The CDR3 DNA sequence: TGTGCCAGCAGTTTAGCCCAAGGCCTGAACAATGAAGCTTTCTTT. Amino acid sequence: CASSLAQGLNNEAFF.